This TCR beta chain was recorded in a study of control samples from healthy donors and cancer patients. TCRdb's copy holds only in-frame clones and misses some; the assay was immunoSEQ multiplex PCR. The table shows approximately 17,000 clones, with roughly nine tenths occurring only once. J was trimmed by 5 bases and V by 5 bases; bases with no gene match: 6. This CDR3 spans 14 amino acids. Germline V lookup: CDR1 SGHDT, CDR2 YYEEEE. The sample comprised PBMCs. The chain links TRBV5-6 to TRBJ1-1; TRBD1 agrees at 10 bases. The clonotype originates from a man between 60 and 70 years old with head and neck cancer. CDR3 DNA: TGTGCCAGCAGTCCGGACAGGGGGGATACTGAAGCTTTCTTT. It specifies CASSPDRGDTEAFF.